This is a list of T cell receptor beta chains from one sample in a study of regulatory dendritic cells for organ transplantation. Assay used: immunoSEQ multiplex PCR; TCRdb lists only in-frame clones, some missing. Of 25,000 to 30,000 clones listed, 82% are singletons. The sample was naive CD4+ T cells from blood. These receptors all stem from a human donor in good health. CDR3s include the opening cysteine and the closing phenylalanine or tryptophan. Fields, in order: J gene, D gene, clone size, V gene, CDR3 protein, CDR3 DNA. The D gene is left open where the match is weak. Size values are once, few and many counts, or a class for expanded clones, and some rows have none.

TRBJ1-5,.,.,TRBV7-6,CASSPNLDQPQHF,TGTGCCAGCAGCCCCAATCTAGATCAGCCCCAGCATTTT
TRBJ1-3,TRBD1,.,TRBV6-6,CASSSRDRGSGNTIYF,TGTGCCAGCAGCAGCCGGGACAGGGGCTCTGGAAACACCATATATTTT
TRBJ2-7,.,.,TRBV5-1,CASSFGQGGNEQYF,TGCGCCAGCAGCTTCGGGCAGGGCGGCAACGAGCAGTACTTC
TRBJ2-7,TRBD1,few,TRBV4-1,CASSRVGTGSYEQYF,TGCGCCAGCAGCCGAGTCGGGACAGGCTCCTACGAGCAGTACTTC
TRBJ1-2,TRBD1,.,TRBV19,CASSKPGQDYGYTF,TGTGCCAGTAGCAAACCGGGACAGGACTATGGCTACACCTTC
TRBJ2-3,TRBD1,.,TRBV5-1,CASSSTGTGTDTQYF,TGCGCCAGCAGTTCGACCGGGACAGGGACAGATACGCAGTATTTT
TRBJ2-1,TRBD1,.,TRBV5-1,CASSAGTGGPEQFF,TGCGCCAGCAGCGCCGGGACAGGGGGTCCTGAGCAGTTCTTC
TRBJ1-2,TRBD1,once,TRBV5-1,CASSPWTGGGYGYTF,TGCGCCAGCAGCCCCTGGACAGGGGGCGGGTATGGCTACACCTTC
TRBJ1-1,TRBD1,few,TRBV5-1,CASSLTLTGGTEAFF,TGCGCCAGCAGTCTAACCCTAACAGGGGGGACTGAAGCTTTCTTT
TRBJ1-2,.,.,TRBV6-5,CASSTTDVYGYTF,TGTGCCAGCAGTACGACAGATGTCTATGGCTACACCTTC
TRBJ1-6,.,.,TRBV7-8,CASSLGLYNSPLHF,TGTGCCAGCAGCTTAGGTCTTTATAATTCACCCCTCCACTTT
TRBJ1-2,TRBD1,.,TRBV7-2,CASSLEGANYGYTF,TGTGCCAGCAGCTTAGAGGGGGCAAACTATGGCTACACCTTC
TRBJ2-7,.,.,TRBV7-8,CASSPPSYEQYF,TGTGCCAGCAGCCCCCCATCCTACGAGCAGTACTTC
TRBJ2-2,.,.,TRBV5-1,CASRRVREGGELFF,TGCGCCAGCAGAAGGGTGCGGGAAGGCGGGGAGCTGTTTTTT
TRBJ1-4,TRBD1,.,TRBV11-3,CASSRQGPNEKLFF,TGTGCCAGCAGCCGACAGGGGCCTAATGAAAAACTGTTTTTT
TRBJ2-7,.,once,TRBV7-3,CASSPRGGAYEQYF,TGTGCCAGCAGCCCTCGGGGAGGAGCCTACGAGCAGTACTTC
TRBJ2-5,TRBD2,.,TRBV2,CASSGGLAIETQYF,TGTGCCAGCAGTGGGGGACTAGCGATTGAGACCCAGTACTTC
TRBJ2-3,TRBD1,.,TRBV7-8,CASSTTGRGLYTQYF,TGTGCCAGCAGCACTACGGGCAGGGGGCTATATACGCAGTATTTT
TRBJ1-4,.,.,TRBV11-3,CASEGKLFF,TGTGCCAGCGAGGGAAAACTGTTTTTT
TRBJ1-1,TRBD1,.,TRBV19,CASSLGGQGHTEAFF,TGTGCCAGTAGTCTGGGTGGACAGGGCCACACTGAAGCTTTCTTT
TRBJ2-3,.,.,TRBV7-9,CASTLTRGLSTDTQYF,TGTGCCAGCACCCTGACTAGAGGACTGAGCACAGATACGCAGTATTTT
TRBJ2-7,TRBD1,.,TRBV19,CASSMLTGDRGNEQYF,TGTGCCAGTTCTATGTTGACAGGGGATCGAGGGAACGAGCAGTACTTC
TRBJ1-2,TRBD1,.,TRBV11-2,CASSLVQGGNYGYTF,TGTGCCAGCAGCTTAGTACAGGGGGGAAACTATGGCTACACCTTC
TRBJ1-1,.,.,TRBV18,CASSPPGPNTEAFF,TGTGCCAGCTCACCACCGGGGCCCAACACTGAAGCTTTCTTT
TRBJ2-2,.,once,TRBV9,CASSVGAPNTGELFF,TGTGCCAGCAGCGTAGGGGCACCGAACACCGGGGAGCTGTTTTTT
TRBJ2-3,.,.,TRBV27,CATKDIASTDTQYF,TGTGCCACCAAGGACATCGCTAGCACAGATACGCAGTATTTT
TRBJ2-5,TRBD1,.,TRBV5-1,CASSGQGAPEETQYF,TGCGCCAGCAGCGGACAGGGGGCTCCCGAAGAGACCCAGTACTTC
TRBJ1-2,TRBD1,.,TRBV27,CASSSGPSGQDVNYGYTF,TGTGCCAGCAGTTCGGGCCCCTCGGGACAGGACGTTAACTATGGCTACACCTTC
TRBJ2-7,TRBD1,.,TRBV18,CASSPGQGDFYEQYF,TGTGCCAGCTCACCGGGACAGGGAGATTTTTACGAGCAGTACTTC
TRBJ1-2,TRBD1,.,TRBV6-6,CASRESGQGAGYTF,TGTGCCAGCAGGGAATCGGGACAGGGGGCCGGCTACACCTTC
TRBJ1-1,TRBD1,.,TRBV7-9,CASSFEQGQAEAFF,TGTGCCAGCAGCTTCGAACAGGGGCAGGCTGAAGCTTTCTTT
TRBJ2-6,TRBD1,.,TRBV10-1,CASSVSTLRDRETSGANVLTF,TGCGCCAGCAGTGTTTCAACACTCCGGGACAGGGAAACCTCTGGGGCCAACGTCCTGACTTTC
TRBJ1-6,.,.,TRBV19,CASSTGNSPLHF,TGTGCCAGTAGTACGGGGAATTCACCCCTCCACTTT
TRBJ2-3,TRBD2,.,TRBV6-1,CASTLAGGTDTQYF,TGTGCCAGCACCCTAGCGGGGGGCACAGATACGCAGTATTTT
TRBJ1-6,.,.,TRBV10-3,CAISAMGRQGNSPLHF,TGTGCCATCAGTGCAATGGGGCGGCAGGGTAATTCACCCCTCCACTTT